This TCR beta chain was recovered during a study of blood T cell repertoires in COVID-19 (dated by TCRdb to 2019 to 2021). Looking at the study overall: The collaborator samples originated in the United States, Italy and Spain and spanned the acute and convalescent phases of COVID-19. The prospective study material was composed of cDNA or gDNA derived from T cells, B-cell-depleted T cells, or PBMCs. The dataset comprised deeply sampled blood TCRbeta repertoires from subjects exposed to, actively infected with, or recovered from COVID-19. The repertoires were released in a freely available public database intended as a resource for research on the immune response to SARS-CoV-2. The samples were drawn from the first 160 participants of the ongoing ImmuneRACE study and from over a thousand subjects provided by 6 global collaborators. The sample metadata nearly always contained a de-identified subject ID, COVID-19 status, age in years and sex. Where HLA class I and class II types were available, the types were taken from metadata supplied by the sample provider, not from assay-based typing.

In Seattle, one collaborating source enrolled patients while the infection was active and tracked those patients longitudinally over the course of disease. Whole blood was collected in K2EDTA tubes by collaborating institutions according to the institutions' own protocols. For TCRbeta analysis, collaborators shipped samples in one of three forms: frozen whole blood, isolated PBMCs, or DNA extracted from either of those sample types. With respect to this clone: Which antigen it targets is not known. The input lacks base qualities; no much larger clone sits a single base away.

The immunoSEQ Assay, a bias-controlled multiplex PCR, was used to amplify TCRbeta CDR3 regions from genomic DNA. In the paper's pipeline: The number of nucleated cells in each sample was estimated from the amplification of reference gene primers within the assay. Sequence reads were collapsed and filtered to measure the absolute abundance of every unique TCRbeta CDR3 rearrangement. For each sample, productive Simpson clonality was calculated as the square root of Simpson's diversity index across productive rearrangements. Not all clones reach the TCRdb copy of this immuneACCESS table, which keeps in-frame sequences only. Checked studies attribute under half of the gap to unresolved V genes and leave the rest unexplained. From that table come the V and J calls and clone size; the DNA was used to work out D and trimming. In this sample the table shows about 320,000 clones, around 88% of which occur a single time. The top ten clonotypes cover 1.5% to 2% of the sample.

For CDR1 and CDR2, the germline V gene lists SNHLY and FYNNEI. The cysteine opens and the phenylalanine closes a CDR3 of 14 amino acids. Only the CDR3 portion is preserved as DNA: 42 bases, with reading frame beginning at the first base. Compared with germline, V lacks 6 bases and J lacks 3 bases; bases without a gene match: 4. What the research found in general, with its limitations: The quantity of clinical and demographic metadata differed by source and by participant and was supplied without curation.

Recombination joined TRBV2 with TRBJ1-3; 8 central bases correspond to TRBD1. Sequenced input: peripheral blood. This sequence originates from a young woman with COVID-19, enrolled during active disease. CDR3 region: CASRAGTGGNTIYF. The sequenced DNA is TGTGCCAGCAGGGCCGGGACAGGTGGAAACACCATATATTTT.